What follows describes a single T cell receptor (beta chain). The sample comes from a study of blood T cell repertoires in COVID-19. Libraries were prepared by immunoSEQ multiplex PCR; TCRdb keeps only in-frame clonotypes and omits some of them. The sample shows around 140,000 clones, roughly 86% of them seen only once. The specimen was peripheral blood. The TCR sequence derives from a woman in her fifties or sixties with acute or convalescent COVID-19.

CDR3 DNA sequence: TGTGCCACCAGCAGAGAAGTCGGGGTCGGGCAGTACTTC. This sequence encodes CATSREVGVGQYF. V and J are TRBV15 and TRBJ2-7; a weak D match, TRBD2 (5 bases). Germline V gene data show CDR1 as LNHNV and CDR2 as YYDKDF (reference sequence). Trimming left V 0 bases short and J 9 bases short, with 12 bases between. The CDR3 extends over 13 amino acids. The variable domain in full, completed from reference TRBV15 and TRBJ2-7, reads DAMVIQNPRYQVTQFGKPVTLSCSQTLNHNVMYWYQQKSSQAPKLLFHYYDKDFNNEADTPDNFQSRRPNTSFCFLDIRSPGLGDTAMYLCATSREVGVGQYFGPGTRLTVT.